These 5 T cell receptor beta chains were all obtained from the same sample, sequenced in a study of high-grade serous ovarian cancer treatment subgroups. Tumor samples were obtained before definitive surgery or chemotherapy. Assay: immunoSEQ multiplex PCR; the TCRdb copy retains only in-frame clones and omits some. The sample records some 20,000 clones, roughly 80% being singletons. The sample was tumor tissue. All receptors derive from a human donor with high-grade serous ovarian cancer.

This rearrangement joins TRBV18 to TRBJ1-6; possible D gene TRBD1, 5 bases. V was trimmed by 3 bases and J by 10 bases, leaving 13 bases between them. Germline V CDR1 and CDR2: KGHSH, LQKENI. The CDR3 extends over 14 amino acids. This chain's CDR3 is CASSPTGDGSPLHF. CDR3 nucleotide sequence: TGTGCCAGCTCACCCACAGGAGACGGATCACCCCTCCACTTT.

The rearrangement joins TRBV5-6 to TRBJ2-2; 9 bases are shared with TRBD2. Germline CDR1 reads SGHDT; CDR2 reads YYEEEE. This CDR3 is 17 amino acids long. Trimming at V came to 1 base and at J to 4 bases, leaving 8 bases not matched to a gene. The CDR3 DNA reads TGTGCCAGCAGCTTGAGTCTCCTAGCGGGATTCACCGGGGAGCTGTTTTTT. Amino acids: CASSLSLLAGFTGELFF.

This sequence joins TRBV27 and TRBJ2-1; 7 positions agree with TRBD2. This CDR3 spans 15 amino acids. The germline gives CDR1 MNHEY, CDR2 SMNVEV (reference sequence). V gave up 5 bases and J gave up 4 bases; unmatched junction bases: 8. The CDR3 coding sequence is TGTGCCAGCAGTCCCACCGCTAGCGGTTACAATGAGCAGTTCTTC. The encoded protein is CASSPTASGYNEQFF.

The J gene is TRBJ2-1, the V gene TRBV29-1; 12 bases map to TRBD2. Germline V gives CDR1 SQVTM, CDR2 ANQGSEA. Trimming took 8 bases from V and 4 from J; bases not matched to a gene: 6. The CDR3 is 14 amino acids. CDR3 region: CSSTGTSGYNEQFF. CDR3 coding DNA: TGCAGCTCTACCGGGACTAGCGGGTACAATGAGCAGTTCTTC.

This rearrangement joins TRBV9 to TRBJ2-1; TRBD2 matches at 7 bases. Germline trimming cut 5 bases from V and 5 bases from J; bases unmatched to any gene: 10. The germline V gene encodes CDR1 SGDLS and CDR2 YYNGEE. The CDR3 has 15 residues. The CDR3 protein is CASRKGGSLHNEQFF. For the CDR3, the DNA is TGTGCCAGCAGAAAGGGCGGGAGCCTCCACAATGAGCAGTTCTTC.